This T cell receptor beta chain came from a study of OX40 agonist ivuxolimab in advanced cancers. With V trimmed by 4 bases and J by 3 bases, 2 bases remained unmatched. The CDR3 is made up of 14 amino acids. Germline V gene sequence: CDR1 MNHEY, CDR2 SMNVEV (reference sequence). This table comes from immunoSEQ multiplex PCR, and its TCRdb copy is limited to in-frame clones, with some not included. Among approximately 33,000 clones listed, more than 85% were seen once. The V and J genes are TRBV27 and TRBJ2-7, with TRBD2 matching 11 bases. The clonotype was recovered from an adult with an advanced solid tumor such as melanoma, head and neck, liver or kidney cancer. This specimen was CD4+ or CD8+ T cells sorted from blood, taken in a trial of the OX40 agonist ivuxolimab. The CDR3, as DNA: TGTGCCAGCAGTTACGGGACTAGCGGCTACGAGCAGTACTTC. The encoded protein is CASSYGTSGYEQYF.